The source of this T cell receptor beta chain is a study of cytomegalovirus exposure and HLA in healthy donors. Study in general: Most genotyped donors, over 70% of around 370, had Caucasian-associated genetic ancestry.

Turning to this clone: Antigen: not known.

PCR employed 60 Vbeta and 13 Jbeta primers. TCRdb keeps only in-frame clones here, not all; method: immunoSEQ multiplex PCR. The data contain more than 85,000 clones, 75% of them singletons. The study, taken as a whole, reports: Data from an earlier analysis indicated that most TCR beta V segments were productive either about 90% or about 30% of the time.

Germline-derived CDR1 and CDR2 are SGHDT and YYEEEE. V was pared by 0 bases and J by 2 bases, with 6 bases of the junction left unmatched. The CDR3 sequence is 16 residues long. At sampling all donors were nominally healthy, likely with unrecorded immune exposures. This receptor was obtained from a woman aged 18-29 years in good health and CMV-seropositive. The sample was PBMCs. The chain joins TRBV5-6 to TRBJ2-7; 9 nucleotides match TRBD2. CDR3 in amino acids: CASSLAAGGEAYEQYF. CDR3 DNA: TGTGCCAGCAGCTTGGCAGCGGGAGGCGAAGCCTACGAGCAGTACTTC.